Presented here are 32 T cell receptor beta chains from one specimen sequenced in a study of blood T cell repertoires in COVID-19. TCRdb keeps only in-frame clones here, not all; method: immunoSEQ multiplex PCR. The sample holds fewer than 60,000 clones, 81% seen once. The sample was peripheral blood. The receptors stem from a man aged 55 to 70 with COVID-19, enrolled during active disease.

This clone was found a few times. This rearrangement joins TRBV2 to TRBJ2-2; possibly TRBD2 for D (6 bases). Germline CDR1 SNHLY, CDR2 FYNNEI. The ends were cut back, 6 bases at V and 7 bases at J, with 9 bases in the middle. This CDR3 contains 12 residues. The CDR3 loop is CASSRDFGELFF. As DNA, the CDR3 is TGTGCCAGCAGCAGGGACTTCGGGGAGCTGTTTTTT.

This clone was observed a handful of times. CDR3 residues: CASSPSGQYNSPLHF. The DNA of the CDR3 is TGTGCCAGCAGCCCCTCCGGACAGTATAATTCACCCCTCCACTTT. V usage is TRBV9 and J usage is TRBJ1-6, with a possible D match to TRBD1 (6 bases). With 4 bases removed from V and 4 bases from J, the gap between germline ends came to 12 bases. Per the germline V gene, CDR1 is SGDLS and CDR2 is YYNGEE. The CDR3 runs to 15 residues.

This clone was seen once. The chain employs TRBV6-2 or TRBV6-3 and TRBJ1-4; no clear D gene. V dropped 2 bases and J dropped 7 bases, with 11 bases sitting between them. This CDR3 spans 14 amino acids. CDR1 is MNHEY and CDR2 is SVGEGT in the germline V gene. The CDR3 here is CASSYRAGGEKLFF. The CDR3 DNA sequence: TGTGCCAGCAGTTACAGGGCCGGAGGTGAAAAACTGTTTTTT.

The chain joins TRBV12-3 or TRBV12-4 to TRBJ2-3; D not certain. V dropped 3 bases and J dropped 3 bases, with 7 bases sitting between them. This CDR3 spans 13 amino acids. CDR3: CASSFIRTDTQYF. The CDR3 nucleotides are TGTGCCAGCAGTTTTATTAGAACAGATACGCAGTATTTT.

The chain employs TRBV7-8 and TRBJ2-7; TRBD1 might be the D (5 bases). With 1 base removed from V and 0 bases from J, the gap between germline ends came to 10 bases. The CDR3 covers 15 residues. Germline CDR1 is SGHVS and CDR2 is FQNEAQ. In nucleotides, the CDR3 is TGTGCCAGCAGCTTAGAAACAGGCGCCTCCTACGAGCAGTACTTC. As protein: CASSLETGASYEQYF.

The rearrangement links TRBV11-3 to TRBJ2-3; 7 bases fit TRBD2. The V segment lost 1 base and the J segment 3 bases; nucleotides outside the gene matches: 4. This CDR3 region has 15 residues. Germline V CDR1 and CDR2: SGHNT, YENEEA. CDR3: CASSLGFGRTDTQYF. CDR3 DNA: TGTGCCAGCAGCTTAGGATTCGGGAGGACAGATACGCAGTATTTT.

The chain couples TRBV10-3 to TRBJ1-3, with no clear D. The CDR3 spans 17 residues. With 2 bases removed from V and 0 bases from J, the gap between germline ends came to 14 bases. CDR1 ENHRY and CDR2 SYGVKD come from the germline V gene. The CDR3 nucleotides read TGTGCCATCAGTGAGATCCAGGCCCCATCCTCTGGAAACACCATATATTTT. This codes for CAISEIQAPSSGNTIYF.

This clone was found a few times. The chain employs TRBV6-4 and TRBJ1-1, with unresolved D. CDR3 size: 12 residues. Germline V CDR1 and CDR2: MRHNA, SNTAGT. V was trimmed by 3 bases and J by 4 bases, leaving 6 bases between them. The DNA of the CDR3 is TGTGCCAGCAGTGAGGAGGTCACTGAAGCTTTCTTT. Protein product: CASSEEVTEAFF.

The DNA of the CDR3 is TGTGCCAGCAGCGTAGCACTAGCCGGCGGGGAGCTGTTTTTT. Translating gives CASSVALAGGELFF. J is TRBJ2-2 and V is TRBV9; D possibly corresponds to TRBD2 (6 bases). The CDR3 runs 14 residues. The germline V and J ends were trimmed by 0 bases and 7 bases, with 10 bases remaining between them. CDR1 and CDR2 from the germline V gene are SGDLS and YYNGEE. The variable domain in full, with the rest retrieved from reference TRBV9 and TRBJ2-2, is DSGVTQTPKHLITATGQRVTLRCSPRSGDLSVYWYQQSLDQGLQFLIQYYNGEERAKGNILERFSAQQFPDLHSELNLSSLELGDSALYFCASSVALAGGELFFGEGSRLTVL.

The rearrangement uses TRBV6-5 and TRBJ1-1, with 7 bases that match TRBD1. Looked up from germline, CDR1 is MNHEY and CDR2 is SVGAGI. V gave up 5 bases and J gave up 1 base; unmatched junction bases: 4. The CDR3 has 14 residues. This CDR3 reads CASSPYRGNTEAFF. The CDR3 bases are TGTGCCAGCAGTCCTTACAGGGGGAACACTGAAGCTTTCTTT.

The genes are TRBV6-2 or TRBV6-3 and TRBJ2-2; TRBD2 matches 9 bases. The CDR3 loop spans 20 amino acids. V lost 6 bases to trimming and J lost 6 bases; unmatched junction nucleotides: 23. Germline values: CDR1 MNHEY, CDR2 SVGEGT. The CDR3 sequence: CASSSISGRSNLRFSGELFF. CDR3 in DNA: TGTGCCAGCAGCTCGATCAGCGGGAGGTCGAATCTTAGGTTCTCCGGGGAGCTGTTTTTT.

The chain links TRBV19 to TRBJ1-2, with a possible D match to TRBD1 (5 bases). The germline V gene has CDR1 LNHDA and CDR2 SQIVND (reference sequence). Trimming pared 8 bases from V and 6 bases from J, leaving 13 bases between. This CDR3 has 12 amino acids. This CDR3 is CASGDWKDGYTF. Written as DNA, the CDR3 is TGTGCCAGTGGGGACTGGAAAGATGGCTACACCTTC.

The chain couples TRBV16 to TRBJ2-7; TRBD1 agrees at 8 bases. Trimming took 2 bases from V and 6 from J; bases not matched to a gene: 6. Germline CDR1 and CDR2: KGHSY and FQNENV. The length of the CDR3 is 14 residues. The CDR3 region is CASSQEDRGTEQYF. The CDR3 region has the DNA TGTGCCAGCAGCCAAGAAGACAGGGGAACCGAGCAGTACTTC.

The chain has TRBV27 and TRBJ1-2, with TRBD1 matching over 11 bases. Looked up from germline, CDR1 is MNHEY and CDR2 is SMNVEV (reference sequence). V dropped 2 bases and J dropped 8; count of bases not matched to a gene: 13. The CDR3 has 17 amino acids. CDR3 region: CASSLAGQGEGARGYTF. The CDR3 region has the DNA TGTGCCAGCAGTTTAGCGGGACAGGGGGAAGGGGCACGGGGCTACACCTTC.

The chain links TRBV5-1 to TRBJ1-1; TRBD1 aligns across 7 bases. This CDR3 contains 14 residues. The germline V gene has CDR1 SGHRS and CDR2 YFSETQ. V lost 4 bases and J lost 1; bases outside the gene matches: 4. The CDR3, as DNA: TGCGCCAGCAGCGGGGGACAGCCGAACACTGAAGCTTTCTTT. This sequence encodes CASSGGQPNTEAFF.

This chain connects TRBV7-3 to TRBJ2-1; 9 bases align to TRBD1. The germline gives CDR1 SGHTA, CDR2 FQGTGA. With V trimmed by 1 base and J by 4 bases, 2 bases remained unmatched. CDR3 length equals 15 residues. This CDR3 is CASSLRQGEYNEQFF. The CDR3 DNA is TGTGCCAGCAGCTTAAGACAGGGGGAATACAATGAGCAGTTCTTC.

The chain recombines TRBV7-6 with TRBJ2-5; tentative D call: TRBD2 (6 bases). This CDR3 region has 16 residues. V was pared by 2 bases and J by 2 bases, with 15 bases between. CDR1 is SGHVS and CDR2 is FNYEAQ in the germline V gene. CDR3 coding DNA: TGTGCCAGCAGCTTACGGGGGACGGGGCAGCAAGAGACCCAGTACTTC. This translates into CASSLRGTGQQETQYF.

The chain carries TRBV7-6 and TRBJ2-2; 7 nucleotides align to TRBD1. Germline trimming cut 5 bases from V and 5 bases from J; bases unmatched to any gene: 8. The CDR3 extends over 15 amino acids. Germline values: CDR1 SGHVS, CDR2 FNYEAQ. Here the CDR3 DNA reads TGTGCCAGCAGCGCCGGGACAGTGATGACCGGGGAGCTGTTTTTT. Encoded protein: CASSAGTVMTGELFF. The whole variable domain, remainder taken from reference TRBV7-6 and TRBJ2-2, is GAGVSQSPRYKVTKRGQDVALRCDPISGHVSLYWYRQALGQGPEFLTYFNYEAQQDKSGLPNDRFSAERPEGSISTLTIQRTEQRDSAMYRCASSAGTVMTGELFFGEGSRLTVL.

The chain is built from TRBV5-1 and TRBJ2-5; the match to TRBD2 covers 8 bases. V shed 3 bases and J 1 base; nucleotides not matched to a gene: 5. CDR3 size: 15 residues. In germline, CDR1 is SGHRS, CDR2 YFSETQ. In DNA, the CDR3 is TGCGCCAGCAGCTACCGGACTAGCTCCCAAGAGACCCAGTACTTC. Translating gives CASSYRTSSQETQYF.

This clone has a handful of counts. The rearrangement joins TRBV7-2 to TRBJ1-6; D is uncertain. Germline V gives CDR1 SGHTA, CDR2 FQGNSA. V was pared by 2 bases and J by 9 bases, with 8 bases between. The CDR3 length is 13 residues. The CDR3, as DNA: TGTGCCAGCAGCTTACGGCAGCGTTCACCCCTCCACTTT. Encoded protein: CASSLRQRSPLHF. Variable domain in full (rest from reference TRBV7-2 and TRBJ1-6): GAGVSQSPSNKVTEKGKDVELRCDPISGHTALYWYRQSLGQGLEFLIYFQGNSAPDKSGLPSDRFSAERTGGSVSTLTIQRTQQEDSAVYLCASSLRQRSPLHFGNGTRLTVT.

The V call is TRBV5-4, the J call TRBJ1-5; no clear D gene. The CDR3 has 13 amino acids. Germline V gene lookup returns CDR1 SGHNT and CDR2 YYREEE (reference sequence). Trimming shortened V by 0 bases and J by 5 bases, and 6 bases separated the two germline ends. CDR3 bases: TGTGCCAGCAGCTTGGGCCGAGATCAGCCCCAGCATTTT. Amino acids: CASSLGRDQPQHF.

The chain couples TRBV7-8 to TRBJ1-1; D is possibly TRBD1 (6 bases). V was pared by 5 bases and J by 4 bases, with 23 bases between. This CDR3 is built from 17 residues. CDR1 is SGHVS, CDR2 FQNEAQ, per germline. The CDR3 here is CASSLTQGPSQSTEAFF. The CDR3 coding sequence is TGTGCCAGCAGCCTCACTCAGGGGCCCTCCCAGAGCACTGAAGCTTTCTTT.

This clone was observed a handful of times. The rearrangement links TRBV29-1 to TRBJ2-7; a weak D match, TRBD2 (6 bases). The germline V gene encodes CDR1 SQVTM and CDR2 ANQGSEA. There are 13 residues in the CDR3. V lost 6 bases and J 5 bases, leaving 17 bases between the germline ends. The CDR3 DNA is TGCAGCGTCGCTAGGGACTCCAGGGACGAGCAGTACTTC. Amino acids: CSVARDSRDEQYF.

This clone has more than one count but fewer than ten. The chain carries TRBV15 and TRBJ1-6; D is possibly TRBD1 (6 bases). CDR3 length: 16 amino acids. V lost 4 bases and J 7 bases, leaving 17 bases between the germline ends. Germline assignment: CDR1 LNHNV and CDR2 YYDKDF (reference sequence). Written as DNA, the CDR3 is TGTGCCACCAGCACTTCCTACAGGGTCTACAATTCACCCCTCCACTTT. Translated: CATSTSYRVYNSPLHF.

V gene TRBV18 combines with J gene TRBJ1-4; D not certain. V shed 3 bases and J shed 7 bases, with 12 bases lying between them. This CDR3 spans 14 amino acids. From germline, CDR1 is KGHSH and CDR2 LQKENI. The CDR3 DNA follows: TGTGCCAGCTCACCTGCTGCCCGAGTTGAAAAACTGTTTTTT. This encodes CASSPAARVEKLFF.

Here the CDR3 reads CASSPGTELKYGYTF. Here the CDR3 DNA reads TGTGCCAGCAGCCCAGGGACAGAGCTAAAGTATGGCTACACCTTC. This sequence joins TRBV9 and TRBJ1-2; the match to TRBD1 covers 7 bases. CDR1 is SGDLS, CDR2 YYNGEE, per germline. CDR3 length equals 15 residues. J gave up 5 bases and V 4 bases, and 11 bases lay outside the gene matches. The full variable domain, with the rest looked up from reference TRBV9 and TRBJ1-2, is DSGVTQTPKHLITATGQRVTLRCSPRSGDLSVYWYQQSLDQGLQFLIQYYNGEERAKGNILERFSAQQFPDLHSELNLSSLELGDSALYFCASSPGTELKYGYTFGSGTRLTVV.

The sample holds a few counts of this clone. The chain combines TRBV7-8 with TRBJ2-2; D might be TRBD1 (7 bases). Looked up from germline, CDR1 is SGHVS and CDR2 is FQNEAQ. This CDR3 is 15 amino acids long. V was trimmed by 3 bases and J by 5 bases, leaving 13 bases between them. This chain's CDR3 is CASSFIQGGTGELFF. The CDR3 DNA reads TGTGCCAGCAGCTTCATTCAGGGGGGTACCGGGGAGCTGTTTTTT.

V usage is TRBV9 and J usage is TRBJ1-2, with 8 bases matching TRBD1. Germline assignment: CDR1 SGDLS and CDR2 YYNGEE. The CDR3 is made up of 17 amino acids. Trimming took 3 bases from V and 7 from J; bases not matched to a gene: 17. The CDR3 nucleotides are TGTGCCAGCAGCGAAAGACCGGGACAGGATGTAATAGGTGGCTACACCTTC. Protein sequence: CASSERPGQDVIGGYTF.

The chain is built from TRBV20-1 and TRBJ2-7; weak D call: TRBD2 (5 bases). The CDR3 spans 11 residues. Trimming took off 4 bases at V and 3 bases at J, with 7 bases between the two ends. Germline CDR1 and CDR2: DFQATT and SNEGSKA (reference sequence). Here the CDR3 reads CSAMGDYEQYF. As DNA, the CDR3 is TGCAGTGCTATGGGAGACTACGAGCAGTACTTC.

This chain connects TRBV3-1 (or the pseudogene TRBV3-2) to TRBJ2-1, with D perhaps TRBD1 (5 bases). The germline V and J ends were trimmed by 0 bases and 10 bases, with 10 bases remaining between them. There are 13 residues in the CDR3. The germline V gene encodes CDR1 LGHDT and CDR2 YNNKEL (reference sequence). The CDR3 DNA reads TGTGCCAGCAGCCAAGACAGGGTTCCCGAGCAGTTCTTC. This gives the protein CASSQDRVPEQFF.

The chain uses TRBV5-1 and TRBJ1-2; TRBD1 aligns across 8 bases. Germline trimming cut 2 bases from V and 7 bases from J; bases unmatched to any gene: 10. Germline CDR1 SGHRS, CDR2 YFSETQ. The CDR3 length is 15 residues. This CDR3 is CASSFTTGGVAGYTF. CDR3 nucleotide sequence: TGCGCCAGCAGCTTTACCACAGGGGGGGTCGCTGGCTACACCTTC.

The J gene is TRBJ2-3, the V gene TRBV4-1; D is uncertain. Trimming took off 6 bases at V and 5 bases at J, with 15 bases between the two ends. Germline loops: CDR1 MGHRA, CDR2 YSYEKL. The CDR3 has 14 amino acids. As DNA, the CDR3 is TGCGCCAGCAGGGATGTGGTAACAGTAGATACGCAGTATTTT. It translates to CASRDVVTVDTQYF.